This T cell receptor beta chain comes out of a study of stem cell transplantation in POMP-related autoinflammatory disease. V was trimmed by 2 bases and J by 2 bases, leaving 9 bases between them. This CDR3 spans 15 amino acids. Germline V gives CDR1 KGHDR, CDR2 SFDVKD. Measured with immunoSEQ multiplex PCR; TCRdb has only the in-frame clones, and not every one. The data show tens of thousands of clones, more than 75% seen once. The material was CD4+ T cells from PBMCs, obtained after stem cell transplantation. The chain has TRBV24-1 and TRBJ1-3; D possibly corresponds to TRBD1 (6 bases). The TCR originated in a human patient with POMP-related autoinflammation and immune dysregulation (PRAID). Some T cells may trace back to the graft donor. CDR3 DNA sequence: TGTGCCACCAGTGATTACAGGGTCCCTGGAAACACCATATATTTT. Its translation is CATSDYRVPGNTIYF.